This record looks at one TCR beta chain sequence and its context. Its cognate antigen is unknown. Terminally differentiated effector memory CD45RA+ cells were left out of the naive CD8 fraction, which was CD45RO-negative and positively selected for CCR7. The data originate from a study of shared clonotypes between healthy human individuals. Trimming cost V 4 bases and J 0 bases, with 13 bases left between them. Germline V gene sequence: CDR1 MGHRA, CDR2 YSYEKL. The CDR3 is 16 residues long. On sorted subsets, replicate PCRs used approximately 190 ng DNA, or some 28,000 T cell genomes. Repertoires were generated with immunoSEQ multiplex PCR, while TCRdb's copy carries only in-frame clones and drops some. In the table there are about 2.1 million clones, about 93% of which are singletons. General study points: The rarefaction results pointed to incomplete sorted-subset sequencing despite large depth. Around 5% was the fraction of naive CD4 clonotypes found shared across several donors.

This clonotype originated in a man aged 18 to 35 in good health. Some clones in this sample may be carry-over from other donors' samples. The sample consisted of naive CD8+ T cells from PBMCs. The chain uses TRBV4-1 and TRBJ2-1, with TRBD2 as a possible D gene (7 bases). The CDR3 region has the DNA TGCGCCAGCAGCCCGAGGCGGGGGCGCTCCTACAATGAGCAGTTCTTC. It is translated as CASSPRRGRSYNEQFF.